These 27 T cell receptor beta chains originate from one sample sequenced in a study of T-cell reconstitution after alpha-beta-depleted transplantation in children. The TCRbeta library incorporated unique molecular identifiers. TCRdb ran MiXCR on the PCR reads and lists one entry per CDR3 protein. Of 77,000 or so distinct CDR3 sequences in the sample, 18% are singletons; the top ten hold around half. Sequences were derived from PBMCs, mostly from graft donor cells, sampled 360 days after TCRalphabeta/CD19-depleted stem cell transplant. The receptors were gathered from a male patient between 2 and 10 years old who had a stem cell transplant for acute lymphoblastic leukemia, so the T cells may come from the graft donor.

This clonotype has a count of ten or more. CDR3 sequence (DNA): TGTGCCATCACCCCGGGCCCCTATATCGCTGAAGCTTTCTTT. It translates to CAITPGPYIAEAFF. This chain joins TRBV10-3 and TRBJ1-1; D is unresolved. The CDR3 has 14 amino acids. The germline V and J ends were trimmed by 7 bases and 6 bases, with 18 bases remaining between them. Germline loops: CDR1 ENHRY, CDR2 SYGVKD.

The genes are TRBV20-1 and TRBJ2-3; D tentatively reads TRBD1 or TRBD2 (5 bases each). V was cut by 6 bases and J by 0 bases, with 13 bases left in between. The CDR3 is 14 amino acids. Germline CDR1 and CDR2: DFQATT and SNEGSKA (reference sequence). The CDR3 bases are TGCAGTGCCCCAGTGGGGGTGAGCACAGATACGCAGTATTTT. This translates into CSAPVGVSTDTQYF.

There are a few counts of this clonotype. This sequence joins TRBV12-3 or TRBV12-4 and TRBJ2-1; D is uncertain. This CDR3 is 11 amino acids long. Deletions cut 5 bases from V and 15 bases from J, with 14 bases between. As DNA, the CDR3 is TGTGCCAGCAGTCTAAAGCAAGTTTTGTTCTTC. It is translated as CASSLKQVLFF.

This clonotype has at least ten counts. The chain is built from TRBV7-6 and TRBJ2-7; possibly TRBD2 for D (6 bases). The CDR3 is made up of 14 amino acids. Germline CDR1 reads SGHVS; CDR2 reads FNYEAQ. V lost 5 bases to trimming and J lost 0 bases, with 11 bases between them. CDR3 DNA sequence: TGTGCCAGCAGCGCGGGGAGGAACTCCTACGAGCAGTACTTC. Translated, it gives CASSAGRNSYEQYF.

V is TRBV4-1 and J is TRBJ2-3; D is undetermined. V was clipped by 4 bases and J by 6 bases, with 14 bases between them. The germline CDR1 and CDR2 sequences are MGHRA and YSYEKL. The CDR3 runs 14 residues. DNA of the CDR3: TGCGCCAGCAGCCCACCCCCCTCTGAGGATACGCAGTATTTT. It yields the protein CASSPPPSEDTQYF.

The V and J genes are TRBV12-3 or TRBV12-4 and TRBJ1-5; D possibly corresponds to TRBD1 (5 bases). V lost 1 base and J 0 bases, leaving 13 bases between the germline ends. CDR3 length: 17 amino acids. CDR3 region: CASSLGLGGYSNQPQHF. The DNA for the CDR3 is TGTGCCAGCAGTTTAGGGTTGGGGGGGTATAGCAATCAGCCCCAGCATTTT.

This chain connects TRBV4-1 to TRBJ2-7; D is possibly TRBD1 (5 bases). This CDR3 is 13 amino acids long. In germline, CDR1 is MGHRA, CDR2 YSYEKL. V lost 1 base to trimming and J lost 3 bases, with 7 bases between them. In DNA, the CDR3 is TGCGCCAGCAGCCAAGTTAGGGGCTACGAGCAGTACTTC. It translates to CASSQVRGYEQYF.

The J gene is TRBJ2-3, the V gene TRBV12-3 or TRBV12-4; D unclear. This CDR3 contains 14 residues. The V gene lost 3 bases and the J gene lost 3 bases, with 10 bases spanning the gap. The CDR3 loop reads CASSFDFSTDTQYF. DNA of the CDR3: TGTGCCAGCAGTTTCGACTTCTCAACAGATACGCAGTATTTT.

The chain links TRBV6-2 or TRBV6-3 to TRBJ2-1, with 7 bases that match TRBD2. CDR3 size: 18 residues. V trimming: 2 bases; J trimming: 5 bases; junction bases outside the gene matches: 15. Germline values: CDR1 MNHEY, CDR2 SVGEGT. CDR3 coding DNA: TGTGCCAGCAGTTACGGTTTGGCCCACCCGGGAGGCAACAATGAGCAGTTCTTC. It is translated as CASSYGLAHPGGNNEQFF.

This clonotype was seen a handful of times. The V gene is TRBV4-2, the J gene TRBJ2-5, with 12 bases that match TRBD1. The CDR3 has 16 residues. Germline values: CDR1 LGHNA, CDR2 YNFKEQ. With 4 bases clipped from V and 5 bases from J, the junction kept 8 bases outside the gene matches. The CDR3: CASSPSRDRGLETQYF. DNA of the CDR3: TGTGCCAGCAGCCCCTCCCGGGACAGGGGGCTGGAGACCCAGTACTTC.

The J gene is TRBJ1-4, the V gene TRBV5-5; the D is unclear. Trimming took 2 bases from V and 8 from J, leaving 10 bases between them. Germline V lookup: CDR1 SGHKS, CDR2 YYEKEE (reference sequence). The CDR3 sequence is 13 residues long. CDR3 amino acids: CASSLVDVEKLFF. The CDR3 region has the DNA TGTGCCAGCAGCTTAGTGGACGTAGAAAAACTGTTTTTT.

This chain links TRBV6-1 with TRBJ2-5, with 7 bases lining up with TRBD2. The V segment lost 6 bases and the J segment 4 bases; nucleotides outside the gene matches: 5. Germline CDR1 and CDR2: MNHNS and SASEGT. There are 13 residues in the CDR3. DNA of the CDR3: TGTGCCAGCAGGCCAGCGGGATCAGAGACCCAGTACTTC. This codes for CASRPAGSETQYF.

There are many counts of this clonotype. The genes are TRBV3-1 and TRBJ2-2; D is unclear. Germline loops: CDR1 LGHDT, CDR2 YNNKEL (reference sequence). The V end lost 4 bases, the J end lost 0 bases, and 9 bases lay between the germline ends. CDR3 length equals 15 residues. CDR3 in DNA: TGTGCCAGCAGCCCCCCCTACGCGAACACCGGGGAGCTGTTTTTT. It specifies CASSPPYANTGELFF.

The chain recombines TRBV5-6 with TRBJ1-5; the D gene is possibly TRBD1 (5 bases). The length of the CDR3 is 14 residues. Germline CDR1 is SGHDT and CDR2 is YYEEEE. V was trimmed by 9 bases and J by 5 bases, leaving 18 bases between them. The CDR3 is CAISGTVWDQPQHF. The CDR3 coding sequence is TGTGCCATCTCTGGGACCGTTTGGGATCAGCCCCAGCATTTT.

About this clonotype itself: Since a much larger clone is just one base distant, this may be a read error. A read error is likely, as this CDR3 ends without the conserved phenylalanine or tryptophan. The chain has TRBV29-1 and TRBJ2-1; D gene uncertain. V lost 7 bases and J 2 bases, leaving 12 bases between the germline ends. The CDR3 is made up of 13 amino acids. Germline V gene sequence: CDR1 SQVTM, CDR2 ANQGSEA. CDR3 DNA sequence: TGCAGCGCTGCCCGCCGGACCTACAATGAGCAGTTCTCC. Translated, it gives CSAARRTYNEQFS.

The rearrangement joins TRBV29-1 to TRBJ1-1; D is ambiguous. The CDR3 spans 11 residues. Germline V lookup: CDR1 SQVTM, CDR2 ANQGSEA. CDR3 bases: TGCACCGTAAACCGGGCCACTGAAGCTTTCTTT. Amino acids: CTVNRATEAFF.

J is TRBJ2-7 and V is TRBV6-1, with 7 bases matching TRBD1. Looked up from germline, CDR1 is MNHNS and CDR2 is SASEGT. J was trimmed by 3 bases and V by 5 bases; bases with no gene match: 4. CDR3 length equals 13 residues. The CDR3 DNA sequence: TGTGCCAGCAGTCGCCGGGACAGCTACGAGCAGTACTTC. This encodes CASSRRDSYEQYF.

This clonotype has a handful of counts. The gene calls are TRBV6-5 and TRBJ2-4; maybe TRBD1 (6 bases). The germline V gene has CDR1 MNHEY and CDR2 SVGAGI. The V end was cut by 0 bases, the J end by 1 base, with 10 bases between. This CDR3 is built from 16 residues. Here the CDR3 DNA reads TGTGCCAGCAGTTACTCTTGGACAGCGGCCAAAAACATTCAGTACTTC. This translates into CASSYSWTAAKNIQYF.

This clonotype was seen many times. The rearrangement joins TRBV12-3 or TRBV12-4 to TRBJ1-2, with TRBD1 identical over 10 bases. The CDR3 spans 13 residues. The V segment lost 3 bases and the J segment 8 bases; nucleotides outside the gene matches: 3. CDR3 DNA: TGTGCCAGCAGTTTCGGGACAGGGGAAGGCTACACCTTC. Its protein is CASSFGTGEGYTF.

CDR3 protein: CASSSRGGWNEQFF. For the CDR3, the DNA is TGCGCCAGCAGCTCGAGGGGGGGCTGGAATGAGCAGTTCTTC. The chain combines TRBV5-1 with TRBJ2-1, with a possible D match to TRBD2 (7 bases). Germline V gene lookup returns CDR1 SGHRS and CDR2 YFSETQ. V dropped 3 bases and J dropped 7 bases, with 14 bases sitting between them. The CDR3 has 14 amino acids.

In its sample, this clonotype was seen many times. The V gene is TRBV10-3, the J gene TRBJ2-1; 7 bases fit TRBD2. Germline trimming cut 4 bases from V and 7 bases from J; bases unmatched to any gene: 7. Germline CDR1 is ENHRY and CDR2 is SYGVKD. This CDR3 is built from 14 residues. This chain's CDR3 is CAISGGRGWNEQFF. Written as DNA, the CDR3 is TGTGCCATCAGTGGGGGGAGGGGCTGGAATGAGCAGTTCTTC.

V and J are TRBV12-3 or TRBV12-4 and TRBJ2-3; TRBD2 aligns across 14 bases. This CDR3 is built from 16 residues. V shed 2 bases, J shed 5 bases, and the junction held 3 bases outside the gene matches. The CDR3 sequence is CASSLRGTSGGDTQYF. The DNA of the CDR3 is TGTGCCAGCAGTTTACGGGGGACTAGCGGGGGAGATACGCAGTATTTT.

This clonotype was picked up many times. The rearrangement uses TRBV6-2 or TRBV6-3 and TRBJ2-4, with 7 bases aligning to TRBD1. The germline V gene has CDR1 MNHEY and CDR2 SVGEGT. With V trimmed by 0 bases and J by 6 bases, 2 bases remained unmatched. The CDR3 has 14 residues. CDR3 loop: CASSYSGQLNIQYF. CDR3 nucleotide sequence: TGTGCCAGCAGTTACTCGGGACAGCTAAACATTCAGTACTTC.

The chain is built from TRBV11-3 and TRBJ2-7; TRBD2 agrees at 7 bases. CDR3 length: 15 residues. Germline V gene lookup returns CDR1 SGHNT and CDR2 YENEEA. The J segment lost 2 bases and the V segment lost 5 bases, leaving 9 bases of the junction unmatched. Written as DNA, the CDR3 is TGTGCCAGCAGCCCCACGGGACGGGAGGCCTACGAGCAGTACTTC. Translation: CASSPTGREAYEQYF. Combining the CDR3 with reference TRBV11-3 and TRBJ2-7 gives the whole variable domain EAGVVQSPRYKIIEKKQPVAFWCNPISGHNTLYWYLQNLGQGPELLIRYENEEAVDDSQLPKDRFSAERLKGVDSTLKIQPAELGDSAVYLCASSPTGREAYEQYFGPGTRLTVT.

This clonotype occurred a few times. The chain links TRBV27 to TRBJ2-3, with D possibly TRBD2 on 5 matching bases. V gave up 2 bases and J gave up 2 bases, with 17 bases separating them. The CDR3 contains 17 residues. Per germline, CDR1 MNHEY and CDR2 SMNVEV (reference sequence). CDR3 sequence reads: CASSLRGTRVFTDTQYF. CDR3 sequence (DNA): TGTGCCAGCAGTTTAAGAGGAACGAGGGTCTTCACAGATACGCAGTATTTT.

The table lists this clonotype with a few counts. The rearrangement joins TRBV24-1 to TRBJ2-1; tentatively, D is TRBD2 (6 bases). The V end lost 3 bases, the J end lost 0 bases, and 14 bases lay between the germline ends. This CDR3 region has 17 residues. From germline, CDR1 is KGHDR and CDR2 SFDVKD. CDR3 loop: CATSDASGPTSYNEQFF. The CDR3 DNA sequence: TGTGCCACCAGTGATGCCAGCGGGCCAACCTCCTACAATGAGCAGTTCTTC.

This clonotype was seen ten or more times. This chain links TRBV12-3 or TRBV12-4 with TRBJ2-6, with D hard to call. With 7 bases removed from V and 3 bases from J, the gap between germline ends came to 10 bases. The CDR3 totals 14 residues. The CDR3: CASTLAFGANVLTF. The CDR3 region has the DNA TGTGCCAGCACCTTGGCATTTGGGGCCAACGTCCTGACTTTC.